Each of the 13 T cell receptor beta chains below was sequenced from the same sample in a study of a mutant IDH1 vaccine in newly diagnosed glioma. The repertoire was sequenced with immunoSEQ multiplex PCR; TCRdb's copy has only in-frame clones and lacks some. The repertoire holds around 30,000 clones, with about four fifths as singletons. These receptors' targets are unknown. Time point noted: week 35, safety follow-up. Doses comprised 300 ug of mutant IDH1 20-mer peptide each, plus topical imiquimod. The sequenced sample was PBMCs, obtained from a glioma patient whose treatment included an IDH1 peptide vaccine. The receptors here all came from a young woman with glioma.

The V call is TRBV19, the J call TRBJ2-7; 8 nucleotides line up with TRBD1. Losses at the gene ends were 5 bases for V and 5 bases for J; bases not matched to a gene: 11. CDR3 length: 15 amino acids. CDR1 and CDR2 from the germline V gene are LNHDA and SQIVND (reference sequence). The CDR3 DNA reads TGTGCCAGTAGTGTAAACAACAGGGGGATCCACGAGCAGTACTTC. This gives the protein CASSVNNRGIHEQYF.

This chain joins TRBV7-8 and TRBJ1-2; no definite D call. V was clipped by 1 base and J by 7 bases, with 10 bases between them. The CDR3 extends over 13 amino acids. Germline V gene lookup returns CDR1 SGHVS and CDR2 FQNEAQ. This CDR3 reads CASSLGPAGGYTF. The CDR3 DNA reads as TGTGCCAGCAGCTTAGGTCCGGCGGGTGGCTACACCTTC.

This chain links TRBV18 with TRBJ1-4; no clear D gene. Trimming cost V 3 bases and J 7 bases, with 15 bases left between them. There are 15 residues in the CDR3. CDR1 KGHSH and CDR2 LQKENI come from the germline V gene. The CDR3, as DNA: TGTGCCAGCTCACCCACCGGGCACCGGGGTGAAAAACTGTTTTTT. Translation: CASSPTGHRGEKLFF. Filled out from reference TRBV18 and TRBJ1-4, the complete variable domain reads NAGVMQNPRHLVRRRGQEARLRCSPMKGHSHVYWYRQLPEEGLKFMVYLQKENIIDESGMPKERFSAEFPKEGPSILRIQQVVRGDSAAYFCASSPTGHRGEKLFFGSGTQLSVL.

This clone was seen just once. V is TRBV7-9 and J is TRBJ1-1; no reliable D call. The germline V gene has CDR1 SEHNR and CDR2 FQNEAQ (reference sequence). The CDR3 runs to 14 residues. Trimming removed 1 base at V and 10 bases at J, with 16 bases between. In DNA, the CDR3 is TGTGCCAGCAGCTTAGTACCCGATCAACACGGAGCTTTCTTT. It translates to CASSLVPDQHGAFF.

For the CDR3, the DNA is TGTGCCAGCAGGGCCAGCGGGGGCGAGCAGTACTTC. It specifies CASRASGGEQYF. The chain joins TRBV28 to TRBJ2-7, with TRBD2 matching over 8 bases. After removal of 6 bases from V and 6 bases from J, the junction contained 4 bases not matched to a gene. Germline CDR1 is MDHEN and CDR2 is SYDVKM. The CDR3 loop spans 12 amino acids.

The chain recombines TRBV18 with TRBJ2-1; D not resolved. The CDR3 loop spans 14 amino acids. CDR1 KGHSH and CDR2 LQKENI come from the germline V gene. Trimming removed 3 bases at V and 6 bases at J, with 12 bases between. The CDR3 sequence: CASSPPKLSNEQFF. The CDR3, as DNA: TGTGCCAGCTCACCCCCGAAGCTAAGCAATGAGCAGTTCTTC.

The rearrangement joins TRBV2 to TRBJ1-2; D not resolved. Trimming took 2 bases from V and 5 from J, leaving 24 bases between them. Germline V gene sequence: CDR1 SNHLY, CDR2 FYNNEI. This CDR3 contains 18 residues. The CDR3 loop reads CASSESSSGLLPYYGYTF. The CDR3 DNA follows: TGTGCCAGCAGTGAATCGTCATCAGGACTTCTTCCTTATTATGGCTACACCTTC.

The chain has TRBV5-4 and TRBJ2-1; 7 bases are a match to TRBD2. V was pared by 3 bases and J by 0 bases, with 6 bases of the junction left unmatched. Germline CDR1 is SGHNT and CDR2 is YYREEE (reference sequence). This CDR3 has 16 amino acids. In DNA form, the CDR3 reads TGTGCCAGCAGCTCACTAGCGTCGAGCTCCTACAATGAGCAGTTCTTC. Translation: CASSSLASSSYNEQFF.

For the CDR3, the DNA is TGTGCCATAAACCCCGGTCACAGGGTGTTTCCAACCTCGAACACTGAAGCTTTCTTT. Encoded protein: CAINPGHRVFPTSNTEAFF. V usage is TRBV10-3 and J usage is TRBJ1-1, with a tentative D call TRBD1 (6 bases). This CDR3 region has 19 residues. Trimming cost V 9 bases and J 1 base, with 30 bases left between them. The V gene's germline CDR1 is ENHRY and CDR2 SYGVKD.

This rearrangement joins TRBV5-1 to TRBJ1-1; D uncertain. The length of the CDR3 is 13 residues. V gave up 4 bases and J gave up 1 base, with 8 bases separating them. Germline V gene sequence: CDR1 SGHRS, CDR2 YFSETQ. The CDR3 spells CASSGHPNTEAFF. CDR3 bases: TGCGCCAGCAGCGGGCACCCGAACACTGAAGCTTTCTTT.

This clone has only a few counts. This chain uses TRBV5-1 with TRBJ1-4, with D possibly being TRBD1 (6 bases). Per germline, CDR1 SGHRS and CDR2 YFSETQ. The V end lost 0 bases, the J end lost 6 bases, and 12 bases lay between the germline ends. CDR3 length equals 15 residues. The CDR3 bases are TGCGCCAGCAGCTTGGGGGCTTCAGGGGATGAAAAACTGTTTTTT. It codes for CASSLGASGDEKLFF.

The chain uses TRBV19 and TRBJ2-3, with unresolved D. The CDR3 spans 13 residues. Germline V gene data show CDR1 as LNHDA and CDR2 as SQIVND (reference sequence). Trimming pared 5 bases from V and 6 bases from J, leaving 12 bases between. This chain's CDR3 is CASSFLSYDTQYF. CDR3 bases: TGTGCCAGTAGTTTCTTATCGTACGATACGCAGTATTTT.

J is TRBJ2-7 and V is TRBV5-1, with TRBD2 identical over 10 bases. The CDR3 runs to 14 residues. The germline CDR1 and CDR2 sequences are SGHRS and YFSETQ. Trimming cost V 0 bases and J 6 bases; bases outside gene matches: 3. The CDR3 sequence: CASSLGLAGVEQYF. CDR3 DNA sequence: TGCGCCAGCAGCTTGGGGCTAGCGGGAGTCGAGCAGTACTTC.